These T cell receptor beta chains were read from a single sample in a study of blood T cell repertoires in COVID-19. The data were produced by immunoSEQ multiplex PCR, yet TCRdb's version contains in-frame clones alone and is incomplete. This sample carries 270,000 or so clones, 83% of them seen once, and the ten largest clones take more than 8%. Sequences were obtained from peripheral blood. The receptors come from a woman aged 50 to 60 who had recovered from COVID-19. CDR3s include the opening cysteine and the closing phenylalanine or tryptophan. The D gene is left open where the match is weak. For some rows the clone size is stated as once, few or many, or as a class when expanded; others skip it.

abundance	j_gene	d_gene	v_gene	CDR3aa	CDR3nt
.	TRBJ2-3	TRBD1	TRBV7-2	CASSRTGQTQYF	TGTGCCAGCAGCCGGACAGGGCAAACGCAGTATTTT
.	TRBJ1-2	TRBD1	TRBV6-6	CASSYSGQGNGYTF	TGTGCCAGCAGTTACTCGGGACAGGGGAATGGCTACACCTTC
.	TRBJ2-5	TRBD2	TRBV7-3	CASSLSSSGKETQYF	TGTGCCAGCAGCTTATCGTCTAGCGGGAAAGAGACCCAGTACTTC
.	TRBJ2-1	TRBD2	TRBV2	CASRLAESSYNEQFF	TGTGCCAGCAGACTAGCGGAGAGCTCCTACAATGAGCAGTTCTTC
.	TRBJ2-5	TRBD2	TRBV5-1	CASSLLPTSGDRRTQYF	TGCGCCAGCAGCCTTCTGCCCACTAGCGGGGACCGGAGAACCCAGTACTTC
once	TRBJ2-7	TRBD1	TRBV28	CASSLTGAVEQYF	TGTGCCAGCAGTTTAACAGGGGCTGTTGAGCAGTACTTC
.	TRBJ2-7	.	TRBV6-6	CASRTREGARGEQYF	TGTGCCAGCCGAACTCGGGAGGGGGCGAGGGGCGAGCAGTACTTC
.	TRBJ1-3	TRBD1	TRBV4-3	CASSRDRDGNTIYF	TGCGCCAGCAGCCGGGACAGGGACGGAAACACCATATATTTT
.	TRBJ1-2	.	TRBV9	CASSGVGAGYTF	TGTGCCAGCAGTGGAGTGGGGGCTGGCTACACCTTC
.	TRBJ2-5	.	TRBV11-2	CASRLARGGDEKTQYF	TGTGCCAGCAGGCTCGCCCGGGGCGGGGATGAGAAGACCCAGTACTTC
.	TRBJ1-2	.	TRBV9	CASSVARDGGGYTF	TGTGCCAGCAGCGTAGCTCGAGACGGGGGAGGCTACACCTTC
.	TRBJ1-2	.	TRBV10-3	CAISRGEGDYGYTF	TGTGCCATCAGTCGTGGAGAAGGGGACTATGGCTACACCTTC
.	TRBJ1-6	TRBD1	TRBV10-2	CATLGGQRNSPLHF	TGCGCCACCTTAGGGGGACAGCGAAATTCACCCCTCCACTTT
.	TRBJ1-5	TRBD1	TRBV7-2	CASSLGGTGVIQPQHF	TGTGCCAGCAGCTTGGGGGGGACAGGGGTTATTCAGCCCCAGCATTTT
.	TRBJ2-5	.	TRBV5-4	CASSLALTAQETQYF	TGTGCCAGCAGCTTGGCATTGACAGCACAAGAGACCCAGTACTTC
.	TRBJ1-4	.	TRBV7-9	CASSFGQMQGKLFF	TGTGCCAGCAGCTTTGGCCAAATGCAGGGAAAACTGTTTTTT
many	TRBJ2-5	TRBD2	TRBV5-1	CASSASSGVGETQYF	TGCGCCAGCAGCGCCTCTAGCGGGGTTGGAGAGACCCAGTACTTC
.	TRBJ2-2	.	TRBV5-4	CASSLAAGSGSGELFF	TGTGCCAGCAGCTTGGCGGCAGGGTCAGGTTCCGGGGAGCTGTTTTTT
.	TRBJ1-2	TRBD1	TRBV7-2	CASSFDRGLLGGYTF	TGTGCCAGCAGCTTCGACAGGGGGCTGTTGGGTGGCTACACCTTC
.	TRBJ2-7	.	TRBV28	CASSLIGDSYEQYF	TGTGCCAGCAGTTTAATAGGGGACTCCTACGAGCAGTACTTC
once	TRBJ2-5	TRBD1	TRBV18	CASSPQDRADGETQYF	TGTGCCAGCTCACCACAGGACAGGGCCGACGGGGAGACCCAGTACTTC
.	TRBJ1-6	.	TRBV19	CASSLGTPIGGSPLHF	TGTGCCAGTAGCCTCGGGACACCTATTGGGGGTTCACCCCTCCACTTT
.	TRBJ2-7	.	TRBV3-1/TRBV3-2	CASSQEGVYEQYF	TGTGCCAGCAGCCAAGAAGGAGTCTACGAGCAGTACTTC
.	TRBJ2-1	.	TRBV7-2	CASSPGEWTIEPFF	TGTGCCAGCAGCCCGGGGGAGTGGACGATCGAACCGTTCTTC
.	TRBJ2-7	TRBD1	TRBV30	CAWTGGGYEQYF	TGTGCCTGGACAGGGGGCGGCTACGAGCAGTACTTC
.	TRBJ1-4	TRBD1	TRBV7-2	CASSSTGSFRKLFF	TGTGCCAGCAGCTCGACAGGGTCTTTCCGAAAACTGTTTTTT
.	TRBJ2-7	.	TRBV2	CASTTEGSVHEQYF	TGTGCCAGCACGACGGAGGGGAGTGTCCACGAGCAGTACTTC
.	TRBJ2-1	TRBD2	TRBV9	CASSVVGLAHNEQFF	TGTGCCAGCAGCGTAGTGGGACTAGCGCATAATGAGCAGTTCTTC
once	TRBJ2-7	.	TRBV7-2	CASSSSSYEQYF	TGTGCCAGCAGCTCCTCCTCCTACGAGCAGTACTTC
.	TRBJ1-6	.	TRBV27	CASSFGQSYNSPLHF	TGTGCCAGCAGTTTCGGACAGAGCTATAATTCACCCCTCCACTTT
few	TRBJ1-1	.	TRBV6-6	CASRGPGGDNTEAFF	TGTGCCAGCAGGGGACCCGGGGGGGACAACACTGAAGCTTTCTTT
.	TRBJ2-2	.	TRBV25-1	CASSQGWVGELFF	TGTGCCAGCAGCCAGGGGTGGGTCGGGGAGCTGTTTTTT
.	TRBJ1-6	.	TRBV6-5	CASSPAGGNNSPLHF	TGTGCCAGCAGTCCAGCCGGCGGGAATAATTCACCCCTCCACTTT
.	TRBJ1-5	.	TRBV28	CASIGQQFNQPQHF	TGTGCCAGCATTGGACAACAATTCAATCAGCCCCAGCATTTT
.	TRBJ2-1	.	TRBV9	CASSTRSGYNEQFF	TGTGCCAGCAGCACCCGTTCAGGCTACAATGAGCAGTTCTTC
.	TRBJ1-3	.	TRBV7-2	CASSLTRAPGGNTIYF	TGTGCCAGCAGCTTAACGAGAGCTCCGGGAGGAAACACCATATATTTT
.	TRBJ1-5	.	TRBV27	CASPQQASNQPQHF	TGTGCCAGCCCCCAGCAGGCTAGCAATCAGCCCCAGCATTTT
.	TRBJ2-5	TRBD1	TRBV7-9	CASSPSLAGGADIETQYF	TGTGCCAGCAGCCCGAGCCTGGCAGGGGGCGCCGATATTGAGACCCAGTACTTC
.	TRBJ2-7	.	TRBV15	CATSREQGRREQYF	TGTGCCACCAGCAGAGAACAGGGGAGGCGCGAGCAGTACTTC
.	TRBJ2-3	.	TRBV3-1/TRBV3-2	CASTLLPALHTDTQYF	TGTGCCAGCACCCTCCTCCCAGCGCTACACACAGATACGCAGTATTTT
.	TRBJ2-7	TRBD1	TRBV3-1/TRBV3-2	CASSLKQGAYEQYF	TGTGCCAGCAGCCTGAAACAGGGGGCCTACGAGCAGTACTTC
many	TRBJ1-5	TRBD1	TRBV28	CASTTRVGRGVSVSNQPQHF	TGTGCCAGCACCACGAGGGTGGGCAGGGGGGTATCGGTGAGCAATCAGCCCCAGCATTTT
.	TRBJ2-5	TRBD2	TRBV5-1	CASSLALAGVQETQYF	TGCGCCAGCAGCTTGGCTCTAGCGGGGGTCCAAGAGACCCAGTACTTC
once	TRBJ1-4	TRBD1	TRBV6-6	CASSYWTDRANEKLFF	TGTGCCAGCAGTTACTGGACGGACAGGGCTAACGAAAAACTGTTTTTT
once	TRBJ1-4	TRBD1	TRBV5-1	CASSLLPTGTGGTNEKLFF	TGCGCCAGCAGCTTGCTCCCCACCGGGACAGGGGGCACTAATGAAAAACTGTTTTTT
.	TRBJ2-3	TRBD1	TRBV30	CAWSSQGHRGQGIADTQYF	TGTGCCTGGAGTTCCCAGGGGCACCGGGGACAGGGGATAGCAGATACGCAGTATTTT
once	TRBJ2-6	.	TRBV29-1	CSVDFGQLNVLTF	TGCAGCGTTGACTTCGGACAGCTCAACGTCCTGACTTTC
.	TRBJ2-7	.	TRBV19	CASSRQANYEQYF	TGTGCCAGTAGTAGACAGGCTAACTACGAGCAGTACTTC
.	TRBJ2-1	TRBD2	TRBV28	CASWLSGSSYNEQFF	TGTGCCAGCTGGCTTAGCGGGAGCTCCTACAATGAGCAGTTCTTC
.	TRBJ2-7	TRBD1	TRBV5-6	CASSFSGGGSYEQYF	TGTGCCAGCAGTTTTTCAGGGGGCGGCTCCTACGAGCAGTACTTC
once	TRBJ2-7	TRBD1	TRBV9	CASSVLTGKHEQYF	TGTGCCAGCAGCGTCTTGACAGGGAAGCACGAGCAGTACTTC
.	TRBJ1-2	TRBD1	TRBV27	CASSHKPGTGNYGYTF	TGTGCCAGCAGTCATAAACCCGGGACAGGGAACTATGGCTACACCTTC
.	TRBJ1-2	.	TRBV28	CAISGTLVLYGYTF	TGTGCCATTTCAGGGACACTGGTTTTATATGGCTACACCTTC
once	TRBJ1-2	.	TRBV5-4	CASSREGNYGYTF	TGTGCCAGCAGCCGGGAGGGTAACTATGGCTACACCTTC
.	TRBJ2-2	TRBD2	TRBV12-3/TRBV12-4	CASRVAGAGELFF	TGTGCCAGCAGAGTAGCGGGAGCCGGGGAGCTGTTTTTT